This TCR beta chain was captured in a study of blood T cell repertoires in COVID-19 (TCRdb year 2020). Notes on the research overall: Samples from collaborators originated in the United States, Italy and Spain and spanned both the acute and convalescent phases of COVID-19. Where available, HLA class I and class II types were obtained from metadata supplied by the sample provider rather than from assay-based typing. Sample metadata almost always included a de-identified subject ID, COVID-19 status, age in years and sex. The prospective study material was composed of cDNA or gDNA derived from T cells, B-cell-depleted T cells, or PBMCs. Samples were obtained from the ongoing ImmuneRACE study (first 160 participants) and from approximately 1,200 subjects provided by 6 global collaborators. The repertoires were released in a freely available public database intended as a resource for research on the immune response to SARS-CoV-2. The dataset comprised deeply sampled blood TCRbeta repertoires from subjects exposed to, actively infected with, or recovered from COVID-19.

Samples from volunteer blood donors who had recovered from COVID-19 were contributed by a second Seattle source. Whole blood was collected in K2EDTA tubes by collaborating institutions according to the institutions' own protocols. For TCRbeta analysis, collaborators shipped samples as frozen whole blood, isolated PBMCs, or DNA extracted from either of those sample types. Note on this clone: Its antigen is still unknown. The input lacks base qualities; no much larger clone sits a single base away.

TCRbeta CDR3 regions were amplified from genomic DNA using the immunoSEQ Assay, a bias-controlled multiplex PCR. The authors' analysis ran thus. Within the assay, amplification of reference gene primers was used to estimate how many nucleated cells each sample contained. To quantify the absolute abundance of each unique TCRbeta CDR3 rearrangement, sequence reads were collapsed and filtered. For each sample, productive Simpson clonality was calculated as the square root of Simpson's diversity index across productive rearrangements. Imported from immuneACCESS, the table was reduced by TCRdb to in-frame sequences with V and J called. These copies leave out some clones; in studies compared against another copy, an unresolved V gene accounts for under half, and the cause of the remainder is not known. Clonal size and the V and J genes are those of that table, whereas D and trimming came from the DNA. The sample contains over 200,000 clones, around 90% of them found a single time. The ten largest account for about 6.3% of the sample.

Study-wide findings and limitations: Clinical and demographic metadata were provided uncurated, with the amount varying by source and participant.

The V end loses 3 bases and the J end loses 4 bases, and a stretch of 15 bases separates them. The CDR3 starts with the cysteine, ends with the phenylalanine, and has 15 residues. The retained sequence is limited to the CDR3, 45 bases, with the frame set at the first base. The germline V gene supplies CDR1 SNHLY and CDR2 FYNNEI. This TCR came from a man between 60 and 75 years old who had recovered from COVID-19. The receptor chain draws on TRBV2 and TRBJ2-5, with TRBD2 as a weak D call on 6 bases. The sequenced sample consisted of peripheral blood. The CDR3 region reads CASSDGGVGGETQYF. Here is the DNA: TGTGCCAGCAGTGACGGCGGGGTCGGGGGAGAGACCCAGTACTTC.